The 21 T cell receptor beta chains in this list originate from one sample, sequenced in a study of T cell responses to AZD1222 COVID-19 vaccine. The method was immunoSEQ multiplex PCR; TCRdb's version includes in-frame clones alone and lacks a portion of them. The data show 100,000 to 150,000 clones, roughly 88% seen once. Specimen: peripheral blood, collected 28 days after the second AZD1222 dose. The receptor set was obtained from an adult who received the AZD1222 COVID-19 vaccine.

The CDR3, as DNA: TGCAGTGCTAGTAGTTTATCCGACAGGGAGGACGAGCAGTACTTC. Translating gives CSASSLSDREDEQYF. The chain joins TRBV20-1 to TRBJ2-7; D possibly corresponds to TRBD1 (7 bases). The CDR3 has 15 residues. Germline V gene data show CDR1 as DFQATT and CDR2 as SNEGSKA (reference sequence). Between the trimmed V and J ends, which lost 3 bases and 5 bases, there was a span of 20 bases.

The CDR3 coding sequence is TGCGCCAGCAGCCGAAGGACTAGCGGTGGGGAGACCCAGTACTTC. This gives the protein CASSRRTSGGETQYF. The gene calls are TRBV5-1 and TRBJ2-5; 10 bases agree with TRBD2. Trimming took 4 bases from V and 5 from J; bases not matched to a gene: 8. CDR1 and CDR2 (germline): SGHRS, YFSETQ. CDR3 size: 15 residues.

The CDR3 reads CASSLILNTEAFF. The CDR3 nucleotides read TGTGCCAGCAGTCTTATATTGAACACTGAAGCTTTCTTT. V usage is TRBV7-2 and J usage is TRBJ1-1; D is undetermined. V lost 6 bases to trimming and J lost 0 bases, with 8 bases between them. In germline, CDR1 is SGHTA, CDR2 FQGNSA. This CDR3 region has 13 residues.

The chain combines TRBV2 with TRBJ1-6; D remains unclear. V dropped 3 bases and J dropped 6 bases, with 6 bases sitting between them. CDR1 is SNHLY and CDR2 is FYNNEI in the germline V gene. This CDR3 is built from 13 residues. The DNA of the CDR3 is TGTGCCAGCAGTGATATTGGTAATTCACCCCTCCACTTT. This codes for CASSDIGNSPLHF.

The J gene is TRBJ2-7, the V gene TRBV7-8; tentative D call: TRBD2 (6 bases). Germline V gene data show CDR1 as SGHVS and CDR2 as FQNEAQ. V lost 5 bases, J lost 1 base, and 18 bases lay in between. The CDR3 is 16 residues long. This chain's CDR3 is CASSLGGMAGSYEQYF. CDR3 sequence (DNA): TGTGCCAGCAGCCTGGGGGGTATGGCAGGATCCTACGAGCAGTACTTC.

The chain employs TRBV7-9 and TRBJ2-3; 7 bases line up with TRBD1. The CDR3 sequence is 17 residues long. Germline V gene sequence: CDR1 SEHNR, CDR2 FQNEAQ (reference sequence). Trimming took 3 bases from V and 4 from J; bases not matched to a gene: 13. CDR3 nucleotides: TGTGCCAGCAGCTTTTCTGTGGGCAGGGGGAGCCCAGATACGCAGTATTTT. As protein: CASSFSVGRGSPDTQYF. The variable domain in full, completed from reference TRBV7-9 and TRBJ2-3, reads DTGVSQNPRHKITKRGQNVTFRCDPISEHNRLYWYRQTLGQGPEFLTYFQNEAQLEKSRLLSDRFSAERPKGSFSTLEIQRTEQGDSAMYLCASSFSVGRGSPDTQYFGPGTRLTVL.

This clone came up once. The J gene is TRBJ2-1, the V gene TRBV7-3; D is unclear. V gave up 0 bases and J gave up 4 bases, with 7 bases separating them. This CDR3 contains 14 residues. CDR1 SGHTA and CDR2 FQGTGA come from the germline V gene. The CDR3 spells CASSLTSDYNEQFF. DNA for the CDR3: TGTGCCAGCAGCTTAACCTCGGATTACAATGAGCAGTTCTTC.

The chain is built from TRBV28 and TRBJ1-2; D call uncertain. The V end lost 1 base, the J end lost 2 bases, and 5 bases lay between the germline ends. Germline CDR1 and CDR2: MDHEN and SYDVKM. The CDR3 covers 13 residues. The CDR3 DNA reads as TGTGCCAGCAGTTTATTCAGAAACTATGGCTACACCTTC. Its translation: CASSLFRNYGYTF.

The V call is TRBV18, the J call TRBJ2-1; D not certain. V dropped 4 bases and J dropped 6 bases, with 19 bases sitting between them. Germline values: CDR1 KGHSH, CDR2 LQKENI. This CDR3 comprises 16 residues. The CDR3 DNA is TGTGCCAGCTCACGGGGTGGCGGTTTGCCCCCCAATGAGCAGTTCTTC. This sequence encodes CASSRGGGLPPNEQFF.

This clone has only a few counts. The V gene is TRBV5-6, the J gene TRBJ1-1, with 10 bases that match TRBD1. The CDR3 is made up of 14 amino acids. Trimming took 1 base from V and 10 from J; bases not matched to a gene: 7. Germline CDR1 and CDR2: SGHDT and YYEEEE. DNA of the CDR3: TGTGCCAGCAGCTTGTTATGGACAGGGGGACGAGCTTTCTTT. It specifies CASSLLWTGGRAFF.

The chain recombines TRBV3-1 (or the pseudogene TRBV3-2) with TRBJ1-5, with 10 bases matching TRBD1. CDR3 size: 15 residues. Looked up from germline, CDR1 is LGHDT and CDR2 is YNNKEL (reference sequence). V lost 4 bases and J lost 5; bases outside the gene matches: 5. CDR3 sequence: CASSRSTGGDQPQHF. In nucleotides, the CDR3 is TGTGCCAGCAGCCGATCGACAGGGGGCGATCAGCCCCAGCATTTT.

The V call is TRBV28, the J call TRBJ1-5, with TRBD1 as a possible D gene (6 bases). CDR3 size: 17 residues. CDR1 and CDR2 from the germline V gene are MDHEN and SYDVKM. Trimming cost V 8 bases and J 0 bases, with 20 bases left between them. In DNA, the CDR3 is TGTGCCAGCGGAGTACGGGGACAAGGGACTAGCAATCAGCCCCAGCATTTT. Residues: CASGVRGQGTSNQPQHF.

This rearrangement joins TRBV5-1 to TRBJ2-3; D is uncertain. Trimming removed 0 bases at V and 6 bases at J, with 11 bases between. The CDR3 totals 14 residues. Germline CDR1 SGHRS, CDR2 YFSETQ. CDR3 DNA: TGCGCCAGCAGCTTGGATGGGGTTGGTGATACGCAGTATTTT. This translates into CASSLDGVGDTQYF.

The chain joins TRBV27 to TRBJ2-1; 11 bases line up with TRBD2. The V segment lost 1 base and the J segment 6 bases; nucleotides outside the gene matches: 5. The germline CDR1 and CDR2 sequences are MNHEY and SMNVEV (reference sequence). The CDR3 contains 16 residues. The CDR3 protein is CASSLFTSGSINEQFF. DNA for the CDR3: TGTGCCAGCAGTTTATTTACTAGCGGGAGTATCAATGAGCAGTTCTTC.

DNA of the CDR3: TGTGCCTGGAGTGGTCCCTCTCCCATGGCCGCAGGGGCCGGGGCAGATACGCAGTATTTT. Translating it yields CAWSGPSPMAAGAGADTQYF. The chain links TRBV30 to TRBJ2-3, with D possibly TRBD1 on 6 matching bases. This CDR3 is built from 20 residues. Germline-derived CDR1 and CDR2 are GTSNPN and SVGIG (reference sequence). V dropped 1 base and J dropped 4 bases, with 30 bases sitting between them.

This clone was picked up one time. The V and J genes are TRBV7-8 and TRBJ2-7; a possible D gene is TRBD2 (6 bases). Looked up from germline, CDR1 is SGHVS and CDR2 is FQNEAQ. Between the trimmed V and J ends, which lost 3 bases and 6 bases, there was a span of 21 bases. The CDR3 spans 16 residues. CDR3 region: CASSLGPGLGNTEQYF. CDR3 nucleotide sequence: TGTGCCAGCAGCTTGGGACCGGGACTGGGGAACACCGAGCAGTACTTC. The whole variable domain, remainder taken from reference TRBV7-8 and TRBJ2-7, is GAGVSQSPRYKVAKRGQDVALRCDPISGHVSLFWYQQALGQGPEFLTYFQNEAQLDKSGLPSDRFFAERPEGSVSTLKIQRTQQEDSAVYLCASSLGPGLGNTEQYFGPGTRLTVT.

V is TRBV30 and J is TRBJ1-5; D call uncertain. The CDR3 is 14 residues long. The ends were cut back, 2 bases at V and 7 bases at J, with 15 bases in the middle. Germline V gene data show CDR1 as GTSNPN and CDR2 as SVGIG (reference sequence). CDR3 in DNA: TGTGCCTGGAGTCGTTTAGTTAGCGCGCAGCCCCAGCATTTT. Translated: CAWSRLVSAQPQHF.

This sequence joins TRBV7-9 and TRBJ1-5, with D possibly matching TRBD1 (6 bases). The V end was cut by 5 bases, the J end by 5 bases, with 16 bases between. The CDR3 is made up of 15 amino acids. Germline V lookup: CDR1 SEHNR, CDR2 FQNEAQ (reference sequence). Written as DNA, the CDR3 is TGTGCCAGCAGCCCGAAGGGGGGCGCGGATCAGCCCCAGCATTTT. It is translated as CASSPKGGADQPQHF. The variable domain in full, with the rest retrieved from reference TRBV7-9 and TRBJ1-5, is DTGVSQNPRHKITKRGQNVTFRCDPISEHNRLYWYRQTLGQGPEFLTYFQNEAQLEKSRLLSDRFSAERPKGSFSTLEIQRTEQGDSAMYLCASSPKGGADQPQHFGDGTRLSIL.

This rearrangement joins TRBV2 to TRBJ1-3; D not certain. V shed 5 bases and J shed 4 bases, with 9 bases lying between them. The CDR3 extends over 13 amino acids. The germline CDR1 and CDR2 sequences are SNHLY and FYNNEI. The DNA for the CDR3 is TGTGCCAGCAGTCCCTATGGCGGAAACACCATATATTTT. This encodes CASSPYGGNTIYF.

The CDR3 region has the DNA TGTGCCAGCAGCCAACAGGTGCAAGAGACCCAGTACTTC. Amino acids: CASSQQVQETQYF. The chain employs TRBV12-3 or TRBV12-4 and TRBJ2-5, with D perhaps matching TRBD1 (5 bases). V gave up 6 bases and J gave up 2 bases, with 10 bases separating them. The CDR3 is made up of 13 amino acids.

This chain connects TRBV10-3 to TRBJ2-1; D not resolved. V was pared by 2 bases and J by 9 bases, with 11 bases between. CDR1 is ENHRY, CDR2 SYGVKD, per germline. The CDR3 is 13 amino acids. The CDR3 here is CAISEPDPFEQFF. The DNA of the CDR3 is TGTGCCATCAGTGAGCCCGACCCCTTTGAGCAGTTCTTC.